The 21 T cell receptor beta chains given below trace back to one sample, sequenced in a study of T cell responses to AZD1222 COVID-19 vaccine. Profiled with immunoSEQ multiplex PCR; TCRdb holds only in-frame clones, not every one. The repertoire holds 85,000 to 100,000 clones, approximately 90% seen once, with 10% to 13% in the top ten. This specimen consisted of peripheral blood, obtained on day 0 of AZD1222 vaccination. Source of these receptors: an adult in good health.

The chain has TRBV5-1 and TRBJ1-1, with D maybe TRBD1 (6 bases). CDR1 is SGHRS and CDR2 is YFSETQ in the germline V gene. V was trimmed by 1 base and J by 5 bases, leaving 15 bases between them. The CDR3 is made up of 15 amino acids. This CDR3 is CASSLPGGAETEAFF. The CDR3 DNA reads as TGCGCCAGCAGCTTGCCGGGGGGCGCGGAAACTGAAGCTTTCTTT.

This clone was counted between two and nine times. DNA for the CDR3: TGCGCCAGCAGCGCGATAGCGGGGGAAGATACGCAGTATTTT. Residues: CASSAIAGEDTQYF. The rearrangement links TRBV5-1 to TRBJ2-3; 9 bases map to TRBD2. Trimming cost V 4 bases and J 5 bases; bases outside gene matches: 5. CDR1 is SGHRS, CDR2 YFSETQ, per germline. This CDR3 region has 14 residues.

Only one count was recorded for this clone. This rearrangement joins TRBV3-1 (or the pseudogene TRBV3-2) to TRBJ1-2, with 9 nucleotides matching TRBD1. J gave up 5 bases and V 4 bases, and 8 bases lay outside the gene matches. CDR3 length: 15 amino acids. Germline V gene lookup returns CDR1 LGHDT and CDR2 YNNKEL (reference sequence). The CDR3 is CASSPGTGRSYGYTF. Here the CDR3 DNA reads TGTGCCAGCAGCCCGGGGACAGGGAGGTCTTATGGCTACACCTTC.

This chain's CDR3 is CASSEQGRGYTF. CDR3 in DNA: TGTGCCAGCAGCGAACAGGGCCGGGGCTACACCTTC. V gene TRBV7-2 combines with J gene TRBJ1-2, with D possibly matching TRBD1 (6 bases). Germline assignment: CDR1 SGHTA and CDR2 FQGNSA. The CDR3 extends over 12 amino acids. The V end lost 5 bases, the J end lost 8 bases, and 12 bases lay between the germline ends. Combining the CDR3 with reference TRBV7-2 and TRBJ1-2 gives the whole variable domain GAGVSQSPSNKVTEKGKDVELRCDPISGHTALYWYRQSLGQGLEFLIYFQGNSAPDKSGLPSDRFSAERTGGSVSTLTIQRTQQEDSAVYLCASSEQGRGYTFGSGTRLTVV.

The V call is TRBV7-2, the J call TRBJ2-3, with D perhaps being TRBD1 or TRBD2 (5 bases each). The CDR3 contains 13 residues. Germline V gene lookup returns CDR1 SGHTA and CDR2 FQGNSA. Trimming took off 8 bases at V and 5 bases at J, with 14 bases between the two ends. This CDR3 is CASSGQEIDTQYF. As DNA, the CDR3 is TGTGCCAGCTCGGGGCAGGAAATAGATACGCAGTATTTT.

The chain is built from TRBV5-1 and TRBJ1-6; D remains unclear. The V end was cut by 0 bases, the J end by 10 bases, with 14 bases between. The CDR3 has 15 amino acids. The germline gives CDR1 SGHRS, CDR2 YFSETQ. The CDR3: CASSLELEGGSPLHF. CDR3 DNA sequence: TGCGCCAGCAGCTTGGAGCTAGAAGGAGGATCACCCCTCCACTTT.

This clone appeared a single time. J is TRBJ2-4 and V is TRBV4-1; 7 bases line up with TRBD2. The CDR3 covers 17 residues. The V gene's germline CDR1 is MGHRA and CDR2 YSYEKL. The junction had 12 bases not matched to a gene; V was cut back by 3 bases and J by 4 bases. CDR3 sequence reads: CASSQGSWLAAKNIQYF. DNA for the CDR3: TGCGCCAGCAGCCAGGGGTCGTGGCTAGCGGCAAAAAACATTCAGTACTTC.

The rearrangement uses TRBV6-1 and TRBJ1-6, with TRBD1 matching over 8 bases. Losses at the gene ends were 1 base for V and 7 bases for J; bases not matched to a gene: 0. This CDR3 region has 14 residues. The germline gives CDR1 MNHNS, CDR2 SASEGT. The CDR3 nucleotides are TGTGCCAGCAGTGAAGGGACAGGGAATTCACCCCTCCACTTT. Protein product: CASSEGTGNSPLHF.

This chain connects TRBV19 to TRBJ2-4; 8 positions agree with TRBD2. Germline V lookup: CDR1 LNHDA, CDR2 SQIVND (reference sequence). The CDR3 runs to 19 residues. V was pared by 4 bases and J by 0 bases, with 14 bases of the junction left unmatched. CDR3 region: CASSTTTGLVGQAKNIQYF. The CDR3 nucleotides read TGTGCCAGTAGTACAACAACGGGACTAGTGGGTCAAGCCAAAAACATTCAGTACTTC.

The J gene is TRBJ1-5, the V gene TRBV28; D possibly corresponds to TRBD1 (5 bases). V lost 7 bases and J 1 base, leaving 8 bases between the germline ends. The CDR3 has 13 amino acids. Germline CDR1 and CDR2: MDHEN and SYDVKM. The CDR3 loop is CASNPGSNQPQHF. In nucleotides, the CDR3 is TGTGCCAGCAATCCAGGGAGCAATCAGCCCCAGCATTTT.

The gene calls are TRBV27 and TRBJ2-1; possibly TRBD2 for D (6 bases). Germline values: CDR1 MNHEY, CDR2 SMNVEV (reference sequence). CDR3 length: 14 amino acids. With 6 bases removed from V and 0 bases from J, the gap between germline ends came to 9 bases. CDR3 sequence: CASSGSPSYNEQFF. CDR3 coding DNA: TGTGCCAGCAGCGGGAGTCCCTCCTACAATGAGCAGTTCTTC.

The chain couples TRBV28 to TRBJ2-1; D remains ambiguous. The V end was cut by 6 bases, the J end by 11 bases, with 17 bases between. Germline CDR1 MDHEN, CDR2 SYDVKM. There are 13 residues in the CDR3. The CDR3 here is CASRWGRDPKQFF. CDR3 in DNA: TGTGCCAGCAGATGGGGAAGGGATCCCAAGCAGTTCTTC.

The chain uses TRBV11-2 and TRBJ1-1; the D is unclear. CDR1 is SGHAT and CDR2 is FQNNGV in the germline V gene. This CDR3 has 13 residues. The V end lost 5 bases, the J end lost 11 bases, and 18 bases lay between the germline ends. CDR3 loop: CASSTRPQELAFF. The CDR3 DNA reads TGTGCCAGCAGCACACGGCCTCAAGAATTGGCTTTCTTT.

The chain couples TRBV28 to TRBJ1-6; D not resolved. V gave up 7 bases and J gave up 6 bases, with 10 bases separating them. Germline-derived CDR1 and CDR2 are MDHEN and SYDVKM. The CDR3 consists of 13 residues. CDR3 protein: CASKAGINSPLHF. CDR3 coding DNA: TGTGCCAGCAAGGCAGGAATTAATTCACCCCTCCACTTT.

The chain recombines TRBV5-1 with TRBJ1-3; D uncertain. Germline V gene lookup returns CDR1 SGHRS and CDR2 YFSETQ. Trimming shortened V by 0 bases and J by 2 bases, and 15 bases separated the two germline ends. The CDR3 runs to 17 residues. CDR3 amino acids: CASSLAGSRYTGNTIYF. CDR3 DNA sequence: TGCGCCAGCAGCTTGGCGGGCAGCCGCTACACTGGAAACACCATATATTTT.

The table lists this clone with a count of one. The rearrangement joins TRBV7-2 to TRBJ2-5, with 13 bases fitting TRBD2. The CDR3 totals 16 residues. CDR1 is SGHTA and CDR2 is FQGNSA in the germline V gene. The V segment lost 1 base and the J segment 5 bases; nucleotides outside the gene matches: 4. The CDR3 DNA reads TGTGCCAGCAGCTTAGTAGGGACTAGCGGGGTTGAGACCCAGTACTTC. Translation gives CASSLVGTSGVETQYF.

This chain links TRBV18 with TRBJ1-2; 11 nucleotides match TRBD1. Germline CDR1 and CDR2: KGHSH and LQKENI. Trimming took 3 bases from V and 8 from J; bases not matched to a gene: 8. The CDR3 sequence is 15 residues long. The CDR3 sequence: CASSPGTGGDWGYTF. CDR3 nucleotides: TGTGCCAGCTCACCCGGGACAGGGGGTGATTGGGGCTACACCTTC.

The chain is built from TRBV7-3 and TRBJ2-3; no firm D call. The germline V gene has CDR1 SGHTA and CDR2 FQGTGA. This CDR3 has 15 amino acids. Between the trimmed V and J ends, which lost 5 bases and 1 base, there was a span of 13 bases. CDR3 sequence: CASSPVWGGTDTQYF. CDR3 DNA sequence: TGTGCCAGCAGCCCAGTCTGGGGTGGCACAGATACGCAGTATTTT.

The chain combines TRBV2 with TRBJ1-5, with D maybe TRBD1 (6 bases). Trimming cost V 6 bases and J 4 bases, with 13 bases left between them. The germline CDR1 and CDR2 sequences are SNHLY and FYNNEI. The CDR3 consists of 14 residues. In DNA, the CDR3 is TGTGCCAGCAGGGACAGCGGGGGTAATCAGCCCCAGCATTTT. Translation gives CASRDSGGNQPQHF.

The V call is TRBV5-1, the J call TRBJ1-5, with D uncertain. This CDR3 comprises 13 residues. The germline V and J ends were trimmed by 4 bases and 3 bases, with 8 bases remaining between them. The germline V gene encodes CDR1 SGHRS and CDR2 YFSETQ. The CDR3 coding sequence is TGCGCCAGCAGCATAGATTACAATCAGCCCCAGCATTTT. Protein sequence: CASSIDYNQPQHF.

This chain uses TRBV7-2 with TRBJ1-6, with D uncertain. Germline V gene lookup returns CDR1 SGHTA and CDR2 FQGNSA. The ends were cut back, 5 bases at V and 0 bases at J, with 8 bases in the middle. The CDR3 loop spans 15 amino acids. CDR3 in DNA: TGTGCCAGCAGCCCCCAGAGCTCCTATAATTCACCCCTCCACTTT. Its translation: CASSPQSSYNSPLHF.